A single sample gave rise to the 24 T cell receptor beta chains below, sequenced in a study of memory CD4+ T cells and cytomegalovirus serostatus. Method: immunoSEQ multiplex PCR; TCRdb's copy keeps in-frame clones and lacks some. In the table there are some 46,000 clones, under 80% of which are singletons. Single viable CD3+CD4+CD8-CD45RO+ cells were sorted as the memory CD4+ T cells. Input material: memory CD4+ T cells from blood. These receptors came from an adult in good health and CMV-seronegative.

The V call is TRBV5-4, the J call TRBJ2-7; a possible D gene is TRBD2 (5 bases). CDR3 length: 12 residues. Germline-derived CDR1 and CDR2 are SGHNT and YYREEE (reference sequence). The V end lost 1 base, the J end lost 5 bases, and 7 bases lay between the germline ends. As DNA, the CDR3 is TGTGCCAGCAGCTTGCCCGGGGACGAGCAGTACTTC. Amino acid sequence: CASSLPGDEQYF.

This chain joins TRBV19 and TRBJ2-1; D perhaps matches TRBD1 (6 bases). CDR1 LNHDA and CDR2 SQIVND come from the germline V gene (reference sequence). Trimming stripped 7 bases from V and 4 bases from J, with 14 bases between. This CDR3 has 14 residues. The CDR3 loop reads CASIPGAGYNEQFF. The DNA for the CDR3 is TGTGCCAGTATACCAGGGGCCGGATACAATGAGCAGTTCTTC.

This clone has a handful of counts. This chain connects TRBV18 to TRBJ1-1, with TRBD1 identical over 7 bases. This CDR3 contains 15 residues. Per germline, CDR1 KGHSH and CDR2 LQKENI. The trim removed 6 bases at V and 3 bases at J, leaving 10 bases unmatched. CDR3 sequence reads: CASSLETGRDTEAFF. The CDR3, as DNA: TGTGCCAGCTCGCTCGAGACAGGGCGAGACACTGAAGCTTTCTTT.

The genes are TRBV29-1 and TRBJ2-3; D gene uncertain. V lost 3 bases, J lost 1 base, and 5 bases lay in between. CDR3 length equals 12 residues. CDR1 is SQVTM, CDR2 ANQGSEA, per germline. CDR3 loop: CSVDDGTDTQYF. CDR3 coding DNA: TGCAGCGTTGATGACGGCACAGATACGCAGTATTTT.

This clone was seen only once. The chain employs TRBV28 and TRBJ1-2; a possible D gene is TRBD1 (5 bases). Trimming took off 5 bases at V and 4 bases at J, with 8 bases between the two ends. Germline loops: CDR1 MDHEN, CDR2 SYDVKM. This CDR3 has 12 residues. This CDR3 reads CASSDRTYGYTF. As DNA, the CDR3 is TGTGCCAGCAGTGACAGAACCTATGGCTACACCTTC.

The chain couples TRBV9 to TRBJ2-1; 7 bases fit TRBD1. J lost 3 bases, V lost 0 bases, and 3 bases had no gene match. The CDR3 is 15 amino acids. The germline V gene encodes CDR1 SGDLS and CDR2 YYNGEE. The CDR3: CASSVGQGIYNEQFF. The DNA of the CDR3 is TGTGCCAGCAGCGTAGGACAGGGCATCTACAATGAGCAGTTCTTC.

Only a few counts were recorded for this clone. The V gene is TRBV4-3, the J gene TRBJ2-3; D unresolved. Germline V gene lookup returns CDR1 LGHNA and CDR2 YSLEER. The CDR3 is 15 amino acids. Trimming left V 0 bases short and J 5 bases short, with 12 bases between. For the CDR3, the DNA is TGCGCCAGCAGCCAAGATTTGCGGCGCTTAGATACGCAGTATTTT. Translated, it gives CASSQDLRRLDTQYF.

This clone has only a few counts. The CDR3 DNA follows: TGTGCCAGCTCCCTCTTAAACTTCTCTGGAAACACCATATATTTT. Amino acid sequence: CASSLLNFSGNTIYF. V and J are TRBV6-1 and TRBJ1-3; no firm D call. Germline-derived CDR1 and CDR2 are MNHNS and SASEGT. With 8 bases removed from V and 0 bases from J, the gap between germline ends came to 14 bases. The CDR3 contains 15 residues.

The chain employs TRBV21-1 and TRBJ1-5. TRBV21-1 is described as a pseudogene. CDR3 length: 13 amino acids. The CDR3 region has the DNA TGTGCCAGCACCCCGGAAAAGGGACAGCCCCAGCATTTT. Translating it yields CASTPEKGQPQHF.

The gene calls are TRBV11-3 and TRBJ2-4, with no clear D. Trimming took off 2 bases at V and 8 bases at J, with 10 bases between the two ends. Germline V gene data show CDR1 as SGHNT and CDR2 as YENEEA. The CDR3 extends over 13 amino acids. CDR3 in DNA: TGTGCCAGCAGCTTATCGGGCGGAGACATTCAGTACTTC. It is translated as CASSLSGGDIQYF.

The chain joins TRBV10-3 to TRBJ1-5; D call uncertain. From germline, CDR1 is ENHRY and CDR2 SYGVKD. Trimming took off 0 bases at V and 4 bases at J, with 10 bases between the two ends. CDR3 size: 15 residues. The DNA of the CDR3 is TGTGCCATCAGTGAGTCTGGAATCGGGAATCAGCCCCAGCATTTT. It yields the protein CAISESGIGNQPQHF.

Only a few counts were recorded for this clone. The chain carries TRBV2 and TRBJ1-3; D might be TRBD1 (5 bases). The CDR3 has 14 residues. Looked up from germline, CDR1 is SNHLY and CDR2 is FYNNEI. V dropped 7 bases and J dropped 4 bases, with 14 bases sitting between them. In DNA form, the CDR3 reads TGTGCCAGCACCTTTGACAGTTCCGGAAACACCATATATTTT. Encoded protein: CASTFDSSGNTIYF.

The chain has TRBV4-2 and TRBJ1-4; weak D call: TRBD1 (5 bases). CDR1 and CDR2 (germline): LGHNA, YNFKEQ. The germline V and J ends were trimmed by 0 bases and 5 bases, with 13 bases remaining between them. This CDR3 is built from 16 residues. The DNA for the CDR3 is TGTGCCAGCAGCCAAGAGGTAGGGGCTGAGAATGAAAAACTGTTTTTT. As protein: CASSQEVGAENEKLFF.

The gene calls are TRBV13 and TRBJ1-2; weak D call: TRBD1 (5 bases). V lost 7 bases and J 5 bases, leaving 11 bases between the germline ends. The CDR3 length is 12 residues. Germline V gene sequence: CDR1 PRHDT, CDR2 FYEKMQ (reference sequence). The CDR3 is CASTRDLYGYTF. Written as DNA, the CDR3 is TGTGCCAGCACCAGGGATCTGTATGGCTACACCTTC. The whole variable domain, remainder taken from reference TRBV13 and TRBJ1-2, is AAGVIQSPRHLIKEKRETATLKCYPIPRHDTVYWYQQGPGQDPQFLISFYEKMQSDKGSIPDRFSAQQFSDYHSELNMSSLELGDSALYFCASTRDLYGYTFGSGTRLTVV.

The rearrangement uses TRBV13 and TRBJ2-1; 10 bases match TRBD2. In germline, CDR1 is PRHDT, CDR2 FYEKMQ (reference sequence). CDR3 length: 20 residues. Germline trimming cut 4 bases from V and 0 bases from J; bases unmatched to any gene: 15. In nucleotides, the CDR3 is TGTGCCAGCAGCTCCCTGCGGGGGCTAGCGGGGGAAAGCTCCTACAATGAGCAGTTCTTC. It yields the protein CASSSLRGLAGESSYNEQFF.

The gene calls are TRBV5-1 and TRBJ2-2, with TRBD2 matching over 8 bases. V shed 3 bases, J shed 2 bases, and the junction held 15 bases outside the gene matches. CDR1 and CDR2 from the germline V gene are SGHRS and YFSETQ. This CDR3 region has 19 residues. Here the CDR3 DNA reads TGCGCCAGCAGCTACAGAGCGTACAGGACTAGCCCCAACACCGGGGAGCTGTTTTTT. The encoded protein is CASSYRAYRTSPNTGELFF.

Worth noting for this clone: The junction departs from germline at one end; a sequencing error may be responsible. The V and J genes are TRBV29-1 and TRBJ1-3; 8 bases fit TRBD1. CDR3 length: 17 amino acids. Per the germline V gene, CDR1 is SQVTM and CDR2 is ANQGSEA. CDR3: CSVQDPGQDASGNTIYF. The CDR3 DNA is TGCAGCGTTCAAGATCCGGGACAGGACGCCTCTGGAAACACCATATATTTT.

The chain carries TRBV5-1 and TRBJ1-1; TRBD1 matches 7 bases. The junction had 3 bases not matched to a gene; V was cut back by 0 bases and J by 7 bases. Per germline, CDR1 SGHRS and CDR2 YFSETQ. The CDR3 runs 13 residues. CDR3 sequence (DNA): TGCGCCAGCAGCTTGGACAGGGGAATTGAAGCTTTCTTT. This translates into CASSLDRGIEAFF.

The chain is built from TRBV9 and TRBJ1-3, with TRBD1 as a possible D gene (6 bases). Per germline, CDR1 SGDLS and CDR2 YYNGEE. The CDR3 length is 14 residues. V was pared by 0 bases and J by 6 bases, with 10 bases between. The CDR3 here is CASSVGTVENTIYF. The CDR3 DNA reads as TGTGCCAGCAGCGTAGGGACAGTTGAAAACACCATATATTTT.

For the CDR3, the DNA is TGTGCCAGCAGCTTAGAAGTAGCAACTAATGAAAAACTGTTTTTT. Amino acids: CASSLEVATNEKLFF. V gene TRBV7-2 combines with J gene TRBJ1-4; D remains unclear. Per germline, CDR1 SGHTA and CDR2 FQGNSA. Trimming took off 1 base at V and 0 bases at J, with 6 bases between the two ends. The CDR3 is 15 residues long. The full variable domain, with the rest looked up from reference TRBV7-2 and TRBJ1-4, is GAGVSQSPSNKVTEKGKDVELRCDPISGHTALYWYRQSLGQGLEFLIYFQGNSAPDKSGLPSDRFSAERTGGSVSTLTIQRTQQEDSAVYLCASSLEVATNEKLFFGSGTQLSVL.

V gene TRBV11-3 combines with J gene TRBJ2-2, with D unclear. Germline V lookup: CDR1 SGHNT, CDR2 YENEEA. This CDR3 is built from 14 residues. V lost 5 bases, J lost 4 bases, and 11 bases lay in between. Here the CDR3 reads CASSLGFATGELFF. Written as DNA, the CDR3 is TGTGCCAGCAGCCTGGGATTCGCCACCGGGGAGCTGTTTTTT.

This clone was seen a few times. This chain uses TRBV7-6 with TRBJ2-2; TRBD2 matches at 9 bases. There are 18 residues in the CDR3. Germline CDR1 SGHVS, CDR2 FNYEAQ. V lost 1 base, J lost 3 bases, and 9 bases stayed unmatched. Here the CDR3 reads CASSLGPAGGPDTGELFF. Here the CDR3 DNA reads TGTGCCAGCAGCTTAGGCCCAGCGGGGGGTCCTGACACCGGGGAGCTGTTTTTT.

The genes are TRBV5-6 and TRBJ2-1; possibly TRBD2 for D (6 bases). V was trimmed by 4 bases and J by 8 bases, leaving 10 bases between them. The CDR3 covers 12 residues. The germline gives CDR1 SGHDT, CDR2 YYEEEE. In DNA, the CDR3 is TGTGCCAGCAGCCGGGAGTTTTATGAGCAGTTCTTC. This encodes CASSREFYEQFF.

The chain employs TRBV18 and TRBJ1-6; tentative D call: TRBD1 (5 bases). Between the trimmed V and J ends, which lost 4 bases and 9 bases, there was a span of 13 bases. CDR3 size: 14 residues. Looked up from germline, CDR1 is KGHSH and CDR2 is LQKENI. The CDR3 DNA follows: TGTGCCAGCTCACAGAGAGGGGTCGGTTCACCCCTCCACTTT. It specifies CASSQRGVGSPLHF.